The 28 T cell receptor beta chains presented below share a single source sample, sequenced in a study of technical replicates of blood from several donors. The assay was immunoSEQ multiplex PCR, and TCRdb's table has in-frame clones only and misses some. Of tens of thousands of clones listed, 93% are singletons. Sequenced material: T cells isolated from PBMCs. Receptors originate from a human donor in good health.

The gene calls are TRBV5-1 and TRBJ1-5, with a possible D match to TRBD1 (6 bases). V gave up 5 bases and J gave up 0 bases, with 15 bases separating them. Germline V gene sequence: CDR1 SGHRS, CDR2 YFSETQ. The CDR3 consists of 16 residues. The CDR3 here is CASREGELNSNQPQHF. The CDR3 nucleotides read TGCGCCAGCAGAGAGGGGGAATTGAATAGCAATCAGCCCCAGCATTTT.

The CDR3 region has the DNA TGTGCCTGGAGTGTATGGACAGGGCGTGATAATCAGCCCCAGCATTTT. This translates into CAWSVWTGRDNQPQHF. This rearrangement joins TRBV30 to TRBJ1-5, with 8 bases aligning to TRBD1. The V gene end was trimmed by 0 bases and the J gene end by 4 bases; junction bases not matched to a gene: 8. The CDR3 extends over 16 amino acids. Germline V gives CDR1 GTSNPN, CDR2 SVGIG (reference sequence). Drawing the rest from reference TRBV30 and TRBJ1-5, the complete variable domain is SQTIHQWPATLVQPVGSPLSLECTVEGTSNPNLYWYRQAAGRGLQLLFYSVGIGQISSEVPQNLSASRPQDRQFILSSKKLLLSDSGFYLCAWSVWTGRDNQPQHFGDGTRLSIL.

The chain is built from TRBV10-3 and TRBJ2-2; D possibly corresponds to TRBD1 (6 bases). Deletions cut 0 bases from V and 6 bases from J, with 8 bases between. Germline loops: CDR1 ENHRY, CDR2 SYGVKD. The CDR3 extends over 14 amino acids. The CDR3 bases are TGTGCCATCAGTGAGTCGCAGGGGCCCGGGGAGCTGTTTTTT. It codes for CAISESQGPGELFF.

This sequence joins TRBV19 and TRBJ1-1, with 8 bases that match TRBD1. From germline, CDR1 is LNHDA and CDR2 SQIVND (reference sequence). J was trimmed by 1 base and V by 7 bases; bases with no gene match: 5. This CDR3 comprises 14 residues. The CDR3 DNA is TGTGCCAGTAAGACAGGGGCGGGGAACACTGAAGCTTTCTTT. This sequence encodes CASKTGAGNTEAFF.

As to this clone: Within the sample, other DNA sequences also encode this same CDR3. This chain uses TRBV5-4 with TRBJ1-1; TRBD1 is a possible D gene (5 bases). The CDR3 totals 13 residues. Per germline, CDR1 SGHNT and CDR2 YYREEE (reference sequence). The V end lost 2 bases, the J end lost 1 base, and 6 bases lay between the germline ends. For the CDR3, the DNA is TGTGCCAGCAGCTTCGGACAGAACACTGAAGCTTTCTTT. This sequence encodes CASSFGQNTEAFF.

This CDR3 reads CASSNGGQANYGYTF. The CDR3 nucleotides read TGCGCCAGCAGCAACGGCGGACAGGCTAACTATGGCTACACCTTC. The gene calls are TRBV5-1 and TRBJ1-2; 7 bases line up with TRBD1. Trimming at V came to 4 bases and at J to 0 bases, leaving 6 bases not matched to a gene. This CDR3 has 15 residues. Germline CDR1 and CDR2: SGHRS and YFSETQ. The complete variable domain, with remaining parts taken from reference TRBV5-1 and TRBJ1-2, reads KAGVTQTPRYLIKTRGQQVTLSCSPISGHRSVSWYQQTPGQGLQFLFEYFSETQRNKGNFPGRFSGRQFSNSRSEMNVSTLELGDSALYLCASSNGGQANYGYTFGSGTRLTVV.

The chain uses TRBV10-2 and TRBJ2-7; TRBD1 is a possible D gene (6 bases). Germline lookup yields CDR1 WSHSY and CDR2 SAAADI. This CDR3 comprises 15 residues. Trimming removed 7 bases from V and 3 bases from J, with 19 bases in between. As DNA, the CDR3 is TGCGCCAGCACCATGAGCCGGGACACCAGCTACGAGCAGTACTTC. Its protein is CASTMSRDTSYEQYF.

CDR3 region: CASNWEDSYNEQFF. CDR3 sequence (DNA): TGCGCCAGCAATTGGGAGGACTCCTACAATGAGCAGTTCTTC. The chain is built from TRBV5-1 and TRBJ2-1, with D possibly matching TRBD2 (6 bases). The ends were cut back, 6 bases at V and 0 bases at J, with 10 bases in the middle. The germline gives CDR1 SGHRS, CDR2 YFSETQ. This CDR3 is 14 amino acids long.

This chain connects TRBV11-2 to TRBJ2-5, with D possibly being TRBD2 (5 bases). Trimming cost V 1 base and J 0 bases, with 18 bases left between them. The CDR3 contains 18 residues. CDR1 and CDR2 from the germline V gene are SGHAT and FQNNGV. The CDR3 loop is CASSLGGTVRADQETQYF. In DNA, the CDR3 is TGTGCCAGCAGCTTAGGGGGTACGGTCAGAGCGGACCAAGAGACCCAGTACTTC.

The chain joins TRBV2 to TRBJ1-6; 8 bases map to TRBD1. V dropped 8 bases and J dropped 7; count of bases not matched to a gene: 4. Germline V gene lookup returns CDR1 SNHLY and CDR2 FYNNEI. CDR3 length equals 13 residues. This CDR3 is CASDRGGNSPLHF. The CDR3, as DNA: TGTGCCAGCGACAGGGGCGGCAATTCACCCCTCCACTTT.

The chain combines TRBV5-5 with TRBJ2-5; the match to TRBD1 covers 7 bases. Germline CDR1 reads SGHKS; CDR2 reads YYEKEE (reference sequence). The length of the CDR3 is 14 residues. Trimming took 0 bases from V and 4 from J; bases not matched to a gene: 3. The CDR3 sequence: CASSLARGRETQYF. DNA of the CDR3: TGTGCCAGCAGCTTGGCCAGGGGGAGAGAGACCCAGTACTTC.

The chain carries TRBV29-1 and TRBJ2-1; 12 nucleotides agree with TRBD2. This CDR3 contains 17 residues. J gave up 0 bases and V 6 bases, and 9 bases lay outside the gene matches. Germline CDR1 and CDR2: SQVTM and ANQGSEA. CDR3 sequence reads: CSVVLAGGSRSYNEQFF. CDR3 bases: TGCAGCGTCGTACTAGCGGGGGGCTCCCGCTCCTACAATGAGCAGTTCTTC.

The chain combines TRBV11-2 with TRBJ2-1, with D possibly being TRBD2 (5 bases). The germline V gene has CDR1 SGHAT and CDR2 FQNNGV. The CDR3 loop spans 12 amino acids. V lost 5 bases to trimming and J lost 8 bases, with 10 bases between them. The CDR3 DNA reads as TGTGCCAGCAGCCATCTAGCCGATGAGCAGTTCTTC. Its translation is CASSHLADEQFF.

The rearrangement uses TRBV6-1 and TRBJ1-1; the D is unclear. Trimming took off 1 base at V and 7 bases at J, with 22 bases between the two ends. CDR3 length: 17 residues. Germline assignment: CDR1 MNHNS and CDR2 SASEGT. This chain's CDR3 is CASSEVLSGSGLIEAFF. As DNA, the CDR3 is TGTGCCAGCAGTGAAGTTTTATCGGGCAGCGGTCTGATTGAAGCTTTCTTT.

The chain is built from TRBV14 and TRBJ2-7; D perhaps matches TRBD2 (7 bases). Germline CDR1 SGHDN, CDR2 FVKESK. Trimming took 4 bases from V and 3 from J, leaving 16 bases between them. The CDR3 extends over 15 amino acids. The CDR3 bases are TGTGCCAGCAGCCCGACGGGGGGCGGTCGCTACGAGCAGTACTTC. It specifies CASSPTGGGRYEQYF.

CDR3 nucleotides: TGTGCCAGCAGTTGGAATCGGGACATACGTGAAGCTTTCTTT. This gives the protein CASSWNRDIREAFF. This chain links TRBV7-6 with TRBJ1-1; possibly TRBD1 for D (6 bases). Germline CDR1 reads SGHVS; CDR2 reads FNYEAQ. The ends were cut back, 6 bases at V and 7 bases at J, with 18 bases in the middle. This CDR3 contains 14 residues.

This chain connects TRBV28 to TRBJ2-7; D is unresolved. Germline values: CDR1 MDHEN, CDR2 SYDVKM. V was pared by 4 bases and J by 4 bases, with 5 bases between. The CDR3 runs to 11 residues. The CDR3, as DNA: TGTGCCAGCAGTTGGGCTTACGAGCAGTACTTC. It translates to CASSWAYEQYF.

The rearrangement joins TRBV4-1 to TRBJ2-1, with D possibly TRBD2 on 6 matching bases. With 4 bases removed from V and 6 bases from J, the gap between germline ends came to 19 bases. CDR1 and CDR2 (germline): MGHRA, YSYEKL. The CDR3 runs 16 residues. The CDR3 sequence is CASSPVGGGTVNEQFF. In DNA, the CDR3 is TGCGCCAGCAGCCCAGTAGGTGGCGGGACTGTCAATGAGCAGTTCTTC.

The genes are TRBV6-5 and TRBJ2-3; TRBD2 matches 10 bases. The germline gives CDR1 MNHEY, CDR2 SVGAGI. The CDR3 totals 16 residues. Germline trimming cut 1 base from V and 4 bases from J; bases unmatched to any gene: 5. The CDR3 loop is CASSYLSGGASDTQYF. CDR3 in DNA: TGTGCCAGCAGTTACTTGAGCGGGGGGGCCTCAGATACGCAGTATTTT.

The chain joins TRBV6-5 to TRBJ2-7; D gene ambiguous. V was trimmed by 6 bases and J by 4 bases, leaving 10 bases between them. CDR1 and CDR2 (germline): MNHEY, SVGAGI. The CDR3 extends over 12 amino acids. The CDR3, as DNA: TGTGCCAGCAGGACACCTCCGTACGAGCAGTACTTC. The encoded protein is CASRTPPYEQYF.

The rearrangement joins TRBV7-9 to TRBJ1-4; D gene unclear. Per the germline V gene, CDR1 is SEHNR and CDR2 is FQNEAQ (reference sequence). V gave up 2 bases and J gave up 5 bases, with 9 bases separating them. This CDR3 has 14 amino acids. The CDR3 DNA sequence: TGTGCCAGCAGCTTAATACGGGAGAATGAAAAACTGTTTTTT. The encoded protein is CASSLIRENEKLFF.

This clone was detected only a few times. The chain's CDR3 is CASRSDIQNTEAFF. The CDR3 DNA reads as TGTGCCAGCAGATCGGACATACAGAACACTGAAGCTTTCTTT. The V call is TRBV5-5, the J call TRBJ1-1, with a tentative D call TRBD1 (5 bases). V dropped 5 bases and J dropped 1 base, with 12 bases sitting between them. The CDR3 has 14 residues. Germline lookup yields CDR1 SGHKS and CDR2 YYEKEE (reference sequence).

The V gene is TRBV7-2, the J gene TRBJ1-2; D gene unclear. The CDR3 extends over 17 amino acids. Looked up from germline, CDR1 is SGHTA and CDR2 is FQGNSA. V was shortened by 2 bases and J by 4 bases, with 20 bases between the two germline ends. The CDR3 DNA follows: TGTGCCAGCAGCTTAAATAGGTTCGGGGTTACTCCCTATGGCTACACCTTC. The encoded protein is CASSLNRFGVTPYGYTF.

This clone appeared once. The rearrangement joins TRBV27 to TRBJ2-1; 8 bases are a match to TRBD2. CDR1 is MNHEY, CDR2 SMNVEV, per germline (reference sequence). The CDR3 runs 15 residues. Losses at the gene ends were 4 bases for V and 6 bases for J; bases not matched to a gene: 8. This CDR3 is CASSSYTTSGNEQFF. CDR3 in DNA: TGTGCCAGCAGTTCCTACACAACTAGCGGCAATGAGCAGTTCTTC.

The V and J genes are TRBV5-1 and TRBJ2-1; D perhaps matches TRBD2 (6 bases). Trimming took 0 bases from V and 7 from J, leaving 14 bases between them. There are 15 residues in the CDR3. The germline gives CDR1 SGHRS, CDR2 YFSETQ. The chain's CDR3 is CASSLEGGVGNEQFF. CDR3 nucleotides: TGCGCCAGCAGCTTGGAGGGCGGGGTGGGGAATGAGCAGTTCTTC.

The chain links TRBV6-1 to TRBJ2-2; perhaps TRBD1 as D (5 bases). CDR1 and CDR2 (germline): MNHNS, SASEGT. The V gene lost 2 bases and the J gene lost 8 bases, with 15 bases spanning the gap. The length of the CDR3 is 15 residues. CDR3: CASSESGAVLGELFF. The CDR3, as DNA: TGTGCCAGCAGTGAATCTGGGGCCGTTCTTGGGGAGCTGTTTTTT.

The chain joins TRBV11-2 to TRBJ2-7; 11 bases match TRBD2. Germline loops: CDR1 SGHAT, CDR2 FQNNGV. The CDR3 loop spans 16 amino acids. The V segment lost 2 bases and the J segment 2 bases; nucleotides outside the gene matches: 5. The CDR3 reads CASSLPSGRRAYEQYF. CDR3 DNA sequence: TGTGCCAGCAGCTTACCTAGCGGGAGGCGCGCCTACGAGCAGTACTTC.

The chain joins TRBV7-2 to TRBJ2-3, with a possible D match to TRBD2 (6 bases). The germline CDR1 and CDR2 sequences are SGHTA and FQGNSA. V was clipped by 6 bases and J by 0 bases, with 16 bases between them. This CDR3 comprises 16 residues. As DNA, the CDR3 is TGTGCCAGCAGTCAGCCTCGAGGGACTAGCACAGATACGCAGTATTTT. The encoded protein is CASSQPRGTSTDTQYF. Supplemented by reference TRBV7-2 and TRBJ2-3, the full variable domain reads GAGVSQSPSNKVTEKGKDVELRCDPISGHTALYWYRQSLGQGLEFLIYFQGNSAPDKSGLPSDRFSAERTGGSVSTLTIQRTQQEDSAVYLCASSQPRGTSTDTQYFGPGTRLTVL.